Below are 10 T cell receptor beta chains sequenced from a single sample in a study of Ad26.COV2.S vaccination and SARS-CoV-2 variants. Treatment reported: around 19 received Ad26.COV2.S at low or high dose, single or two shots; five or six received placebo; per-sample allocation not given. Specimens were obtained on day 63 following the first vaccine or placebo injection. Sequencing was performed with immunoSEQ multiplex PCR; in TCRdb, only in-frame clones are kept and a portion is missing. The repertoire consists of some 410,000 clones, with approximately 90% occurring once and the leading ten covering 1.5% to 2%. Sequenced material: peripheral blood, taken in a trial of Ad26.COV2.S vaccine versus placebo. The source is a person aged 18-60 years who received the Ad26.COV2.S COVID-19 vaccine or a placebo.

V and J are TRBV6-2 or TRBV6-3 and TRBJ1-4; 8 bases line up with TRBD1. Germline CDR1 reads MNHEY; CDR2 reads SVGEGT. The CDR3 is made up of 17 amino acids. Trimming cost V 2 bases and J 4 bases; bases outside gene matches: 9. The CDR3 sequence: CASSYPTDRAFNEKLFF. The CDR3 coding sequence is TGTGCCAGCAGTTACCCCACGGACAGGGCCTTTAATGAAAAACTGTTTTTT.

This sequence joins TRBV6-5 and TRBJ1-1; TRBD1 is a possible D gene (5 bases). CDR3 length: 13 residues. Trimming removed 10 bases at V and 4 bases at J, with 16 bases between. From germline, CDR1 is MNHEY and CDR2 SVGAGI. CDR3 residues: CATHGGGTTEAFF. The CDR3 DNA sequence: TGTGCCACCCACGGCGGGGGGACCACTGAAGCTTTCTTT.

V and J are TRBV4-3 and TRBJ1-2, with TRBD1 matching 7 bases. CDR3 length equals 16 residues. CDR1 and CDR2 (germline): LGHNA, YSLEER. The trim removed 0 bases at V and 4 bases at J, leaving 8 bases unmatched. The CDR3: CASSQEGGTASYGYTF. CDR3 coding DNA: TGCGCCAGCAGCCAAGAAGGGGGGACAGCCTCCTATGGCTACACCTTC.

V is TRBV9 and J is TRBJ2-1; a weak D match, TRBD1 (5 bases). V gave up 0 bases and J gave up 5 bases, with 9 bases separating them. The CDR3 length is 14 residues. CDR1 is SGDLS, CDR2 YYNGEE, per germline. Written as DNA, the CDR3 is TGTGCCAGCAGCGTAGTAGGGGCTAACAATGAGCAGTTCTTC. It yields the protein CASSVVGANNEQFF.

The rearrangement joins TRBV30 to TRBJ1-4; D is undetermined. Trimming shortened V by 3 bases and J by 8 bases, and 16 bases separated the two germline ends. Germline V gives CDR1 GTSNPN, CDR2 SVGIG (reference sequence). The CDR3 covers 14 residues. The CDR3 here is CAWRPGRVDEKLFF. The CDR3 DNA sequence: TGTGCCTGGAGGCCGGGGAGGGTGGACGAAAAACTGTTTTTT.

The rearrangement uses TRBV7-2 and TRBJ2-4, with 7 positions matching TRBD2. CDR3 length: 14 residues. Per the germline V gene, CDR1 is SGHTA and CDR2 is FQGNSA. Trimming cost V 4 bases and J 3 bases; bases outside gene matches: 3. This CDR3 is CASSSTSYKNIQYF. CDR3 nucleotides: TGTGCCAGCAGCTCGACTAGCTACAAAAACATTCAGTACTTC.

To note about this clone: Other DNA sequences in this sample translate to the same CDR3. The chain links TRBV7-2 to TRBJ2-7, with D perhaps matching TRBD2 (5 bases). Per the germline V gene, CDR1 is SGHTA and CDR2 is FQGNSA. This CDR3 region has 14 residues. V gave up 0 bases and J gave up 0 bases, with 6 bases separating them. The CDR3 DNA sequence: TGTGCCAGCAGCTTAGCGGGGAGCTCCTACGAGCAGTACTTC. It translates to CASSLAGSSYEQYF.

The V and J genes are TRBV29-1 and TRBJ1-2; 7 bases agree with TRBD1. Germline CDR1 and CDR2: SQVTM and ANQGSEA. V was clipped by 3 bases and J by 9 bases; unmatched bases: 10. There are 13 residues in the CDR3. CDR3 DNA sequence: TGCAGCGTTGACGAACAGGGGCTCCGCCGCTACACCTTC. Translating it yields CSVDEQGLRRYTF.

The chain recombines TRBV4-1 with TRBJ1-2; the D is unclear. Germline V gene sequence: CDR1 MGHRA, CDR2 YSYEKL. Between the trimmed V and J ends, which lost 3 bases and 10 bases, there was a span of 15 bases. The CDR3 length is 13 residues. The CDR3 coding sequence is TGCGCCAGCAGCCACACTAACGGCGGCGACTACACCTTC. It specifies CASSHTNGGDYTF.

This rearrangement joins TRBV6-2 or TRBV6-3 to TRBJ1-2; D uncertain. Trimming removed 2 bases at V and 0 bases at J, with 7 bases between. Germline V lookup: CDR1 MNHEY, CDR2 SVGEGT. The CDR3 runs to 14 residues. In nucleotides, the CDR3 is TGTGCCAGCAGTTACGGACGGTCTAACTATGGCTACACCTTC. Its translation: CASSYGRSNYGYTF.